The source of this TCR beta chain is a study of neoadjuvant anti-PD-1 for oral cavity cancer. Study observations and caveats: Higher pretreatment blood Treg/Th17 ratios correlated with higher pretreatment blood and lower post-treatment tumor TCRbeta clonality.

PBMC libraries mostly used roughly 480 ng of input genomic DNA, with six replicates per sample. Sequenced by immunoSEQ multiplex PCR; TCRdb stores in-frame clones only, minus some. The sample yields around 8,000 clones, approximately 60% seen once. The ends were cut back, 0 bases at V and 0 bases at J, with 8 bases in the middle. The V gene's germline CDR1 is LGHNA and CDR2 YNFKEQ. This CDR3 comprises 15 residues. This clone was counted only a few times. What it binds is unknown. Time point: after neoadjuvant nivolumab, at surgical resection. Patients had newly diagnosed, untreated stage II-IVA oral cavity squamous cell carcinoma.

The clonotype originates from a person between 40 and 80 years old with oral cavity squamous cell carcinoma. Here the sequenced sample was PBMCs, taken after nivolumab (anti-PD-1) treatment. V usage is TRBV4-2 and J usage is TRBJ1-1; unclear D gene. CDR3 sequence: CASSQERTLNTEAFF. Written as DNA, the CDR3 is TGTGCCAGCAGCCAAGAACGGACTCTGAACACTGAAGCTTTCTTT.